Listed below are T cell receptor beta chains from one sample, sequenced in a study of T cell responses to AZD1222 COVID-19 vaccine. This table comes from immunoSEQ multiplex PCR, and its TCRdb copy is limited to in-frame clones, with some not included. The sample contains some 170,000 clones, around 90% of which appear only once. The sample was peripheral blood, taken 28 days after the second dose of the MenACWY control vaccine. The receptors derive from an adult who received the MenACWY meningococcal vaccine as a control. Each CDR3 is given with its conserved first and last residue. Fields, in order: clone size, CDR3 length, D gene, J gene, V gene, CDR3 DNA, CDR3 protein. The D gene is left open where the match is weak. The listing skips clone size in some rows; elsewhere it reads once, few, many or a size class.

abundance: -; len: 14; d_gene: TRBD1; j_gene: TRBJ1-2; v_gene: TRBV28; CDR3nt: TGTGCCAGCAGTTTCCTAGGGGGCGCATACGGCTACACCTTC; CDR3aa: CASSFLGGAYGYTF
abundance: -; len: 14; d_gene: -; j_gene: TRBJ1-4; v_gene: TRBV9; CDR3nt: TGTGCCAGCAGCCCCCATCGGTGGGACGAAAAACTGTTTTTT; CDR3aa: CASSPHRWDEKLFF
abundance: -; len: 15; d_gene: TRBD2; j_gene: TRBJ2-3; v_gene: TRBV30; CDR3nt: TGTGCCTGGAGTGGTCCCGGGACTAGCATAGATACGCAGTATTTT; CDR3aa: CAWSGPGTSIDTQYF
abundance: -; len: 12; d_gene: -; j_gene: TRBJ1-2; v_gene: TRBV28; CDR3nt: TGTGCCAGCAGCAAATACAGGGTTGGCTACACCTTC; CDR3aa: CASSKYRVGYTF
abundance: -; len: 16; d_gene: -; j_gene: TRBJ2-1; v_gene: TRBV19; CDR3nt: TGTGCCAGTAAGGCTCCTTATGCGGGACCCTACAATGAGCAGTTCTTC; CDR3aa: CASKAPYAGPYNEQFF
abundance: -; len: 14; d_gene: -; j_gene: TRBJ1-5; v_gene: TRBV6-5; CDR3nt: TGTGCCAGCAGCGCACCCCTTTATTCCCCAGCCCAGCATTTT; CDR3aa: CASSAPLYSPAQHF
abundance: -; len: 19; d_gene: TRBD2; j_gene: TRBJ2-1; v_gene: TRBV19; CDR3nt: TGTGCCAGTAGTACCTCCGGGACTAGCGGAGGGACGTCCTACAATGAGCAGTTCTTC; CDR3aa: CASSTSGTSGGTSYNEQFF
abundance: once; len: 15; d_gene: TRBD2; j_gene: TRBJ2-1; v_gene: TRBV30; CDR3nt: TGTGCCTGGACCATCGGGAGTGTTTTGGGGACTAGCGGTGTCTTC; CDR3aa: CAWTIGSVLGTSGVF
abundance: -; len: 14; d_gene: TRBD2; j_gene: TRBJ2-2; v_gene: TRBV6-5; CDR3nt: TGTGGGGCGATGGCGGGAGGGTGGACCGGGGAGCTGTTTTTT; CDR3aa: CGAMAGGWTGELFF
abundance: -; len: 14; d_gene: -; j_gene: TRBJ2-2; v_gene: TRBV19; CDR3nt: TGTGCCAGTAGTACCCGATCTGGGGGCGGGGAGCTGTTTTTT; CDR3aa: CASSTRSGGGELFF
abundance: -; len: 17; d_gene: TRBD2; j_gene: TRBJ2-1; v_gene: TRBV7-7; CDR3nt: TGTGCCAGCACGCGGACTAGCGGGCCTTCCTCCTACAATGAGCAGTTCTTC; CDR3aa: CASTRTSGPSSYNEQFF
abundance: -; len: 15; d_gene: -; j_gene: TRBJ2-1; v_gene: TRBV2; CDR3nt: TGTGCCAGCAGGGACGGCAGCAGCTCCTACAATGAGCAGTTCTTC; CDR3aa: CASRDGSSSYNEQFF
abundance: -; len: 10; d_gene: -; j_gene: TRBJ1-2; v_gene: TRBV6-5; CDR3nt: TGTGCCAGCCGGGACGAGGCCTTCACCTTC; CDR3aa: CASRDEAFTF
abundance: -; len: 15; d_gene: -; j_gene: TRBJ1-5; v_gene: TRBV6-1; CDR3nt: TGTGCCAGCAGTGAAGACGACAGGCCTAATCAGCCCCAGCATTTT; CDR3aa: CASSEDDRPNQPQHF
abundance: few; len: 12; d_gene: -; j_gene: TRBJ1-2; v_gene: TRBV28; CDR3nt: TGTGCCAGCAGCACCTCCGAAGGTGGCTACACCTTC; CDR3aa: CASSTSEGGYTF
abundance: -; len: 15; d_gene: -; j_gene: TRBJ2-7; v_gene: TRBV28; CDR3nt: TGTGCCAGCAGCGACCCTCCGGACAGCTCCTACGAGCAGTACTTC; CDR3aa: CASSDPPDSSYEQYF
abundance: -; len: 15; d_gene: -; j_gene: TRBJ1-6; v_gene: TRBV28; CDR3nt: TGTGCCAGCAGTAAGAGCCAGGCAAATAATTCACCCCTCCACTTT; CDR3aa: CASSKSQANNSPLHF
abundance: once; len: 14; d_gene: -; j_gene: TRBJ1-5; v_gene: TRBV6-5; CDR3nt: TGTGCCAGCTCCACGGCCTCTAGCAATCAGCCCCAGCATTTT; CDR3aa: CASSTASSNQPQHF
abundance: -; len: 18; d_gene: -; j_gene: TRBJ2-2; v_gene: TRBV19; CDR3nt: TGTGCCAGTAGTTCCGGTCCTCCCCCGAGAGTCGACACCGGGGAGCTGTTTTTT; CDR3aa: CASSSGPPPRVDTGELFF
abundance: -; len: 15; d_gene: -; j_gene: TRBJ1-2; v_gene: TRBV28; CDR3nt: TGTGCCAGCAGTACGATACAGGGCCCAAACTATGGCTACACCTTC; CDR3aa: CASSTIQGPNYGYTF
abundance: -; len: 14; d_gene: -; j_gene: TRBJ2-5; v_gene: TRBV6-5; CDR3nt: TGTGCCAGCACTCCTTCTGGGGCCCAAGAGACCCAGTACTTC; CDR3aa: CASTPSGAQETQYF
abundance: -; len: 14; d_gene: -; j_gene: TRBJ1-2; v_gene: TRBV10-3; CDR3nt: TGTGCCATCAGTGATCAGGGCACTAACTATGGCTACACCTTC; CDR3aa: CAISDQGTNYGYTF
abundance: once; len: 13; d_gene: -; j_gene: TRBJ2-7; v_gene: TRBV7-2; CDR3nt: TGTGCCAGCAGCTTCGGAGGTATCTACGAGCAGTACTTC; CDR3aa: CASSFGGIYEQYF
abundance: -; len: 15; d_gene: TRBD1; j_gene: TRBJ1-5; v_gene: TRBV30; CDR3nt: TGTGCCTGCTCAACCAGGGGGACAGTGCATCAGCCCCAGCATTTT; CDR3aa: CACSTRGTVHQPQHF
abundance: -; len: 16; d_gene: -; j_gene: TRBJ2-2; v_gene: TRBV7-2; CDR3nt: TGTGCCAGCAGCCCCTCGTGGGCAGGAGGCACCGGGGAGCTGTTTTTT; CDR3aa: CASSPSWAGGTGELFF
abundance: -; len: 16; d_gene: TRBD2; j_gene: TRBJ2-3; v_gene: TRBV5-1; CDR3nt: TGCGCCAGCAGCCGGTGGACTAGCGGGAGCCCAGATACGCAGTATTTT; CDR3aa: CASSRWTSGSPDTQYF
abundance: -; len: 13; d_gene: -; j_gene: TRBJ1-6; v_gene: TRBV4-3; CDR3nt: TGCGCCAGCAGCCAGGTGGGGGGGGGTCCCCTCCACTTT; CDR3aa: CASSQVGGGPLHF
abundance: -; len: 14; d_gene: -; j_gene: TRBJ2-2; v_gene: TRBV3-1/TRBV3-2; CDR3nt: TGTGCCAGCACCCCGCGGACGAACACCGGGGAGCTGTTTTTT; CDR3aa: CASTPRTNTGELFF
abundance: once; len: 13; d_gene: -; j_gene: TRBJ2-4; v_gene: TRBV30; CDR3nt: TGTGCCTGGGAGGGGCCAGGGAAAAACATTCAGTACTTC; CDR3aa: CAWEGPGKNIQYF
abundance: -; len: 15; d_gene: -; j_gene: TRBJ1-5; v_gene: TRBV18; CDR3nt: TGTGCCAGCTCACCAGCAGGCAGGGGCAATCAGCCCCAGCATTTT; CDR3aa: CASSPAGRGNQPQHF
abundance: -; len: 16; d_gene: -; j_gene: TRBJ2-1; v_gene: TRBV6-5; CDR3nt: TGTGCCAGCAGTTACCCCCCCGGCAGTGCATACAATGAGCAGTTCTTC; CDR3aa: CASSYPPGSAYNEQFF
abundance: -; len: 14; d_gene: -; j_gene: TRBJ2-3; v_gene: TRBV5-6; CDR3nt: TGTGCCAGCAGCTTGCGAGGGTTCACAGATACGCAGTATTTT; CDR3aa: CASSLRGFTDTQYF
abundance: -; len: 15; d_gene: -; j_gene: TRBJ2-5; v_gene: TRBV6-2/TRBV6-3; CDR3nt: TGTGCCAGCAGTTACTATACCTCTGTCCAAGAGACCCAGTACTTC; CDR3aa: CASSYYTSVQETQYF
abundance: -; len: 14; d_gene: -; j_gene: TRBJ1-4; v_gene: TRBV11-2; CDR3nt: TGTGCCAGCAGCTTCGGTTCCCTTAATGAAAAACTGTTTTTT; CDR3aa: CASSFGSLNEKLFF
abundance: -; len: 17; d_gene: -; j_gene: TRBJ2-2; v_gene: TRBV25-1; CDR3nt: TGTGCCAGCAGTGAATATGGGGGCGGAGCGAACACCGGGGAGCTGTTTTTT; CDR3aa: CASSEYGGGANTGELFF
abundance: -; len: 17; d_gene: -; j_gene: TRBJ1-4; v_gene: TRBV27; CDR3nt: TGTGCCAGCAGCGCCAACAGGGTCCCACCAACTAATGAAAAACTGTTTTTT; CDR3aa: CASSANRVPPTNEKLFF
abundance: -; len: 14; d_gene: -; j_gene: TRBJ1-4; v_gene: TRBV24-1; CDR3nt: TGTGCCACCAGTGATTCAGGGTTGGGTGAAAAACTGTTTTTT; CDR3aa: CATSDSGLGEKLFF
abundance: -; len: 13; d_gene: -; j_gene: TRBJ1-5; v_gene: TRBV27; CDR3nt: TGTGCCAGCAGTCGGGGGTCCTGGCAGCCCCAGCATTTT; CDR3aa: CASSRGSWQPQHF
abundance: few; len: 13; d_gene: -; j_gene: TRBJ1-1; v_gene: TRBV6-4; CDR3nt: TGTGCCAGCAGTGACGACAGAAACACTGAAGCTTTCTTT; CDR3aa: CASSDDRNTEAFF
abundance: -; len: 14; d_gene: -; j_gene: TRBJ1-2; v_gene: TRBV7-9; CDR3nt: TGTGCCAGCAGCAAACCGGGACCCGGCAATGGCTACACCTTC; CDR3aa: CASSKPGPGNGYTF
abundance: -; len: 16; d_gene: TRBD1; j_gene: TRBJ2-1; v_gene: TRBV27; CDR3nt: TGTGCCAGCAGTTTATCGGTGGGGGACAGGTACAATGAGCAGTTCTTC; CDR3aa: CASSLSVGDRYNEQFF
abundance: -; len: 14; d_gene: TRBD1; j_gene: TRBJ1-2; v_gene: TRBV28; CDR3nt: TGTGCCACCTGGGACAGGGGGCCAGGCTATGGCTACACCTTC; CDR3aa: CATWDRGPGYGYTF
abundance: -; len: 13; d_gene: -; j_gene: TRBJ1-2; v_gene: TRBV27; CDR3nt: TGTGCCAGCAGTTTAGGGGGCTGGGGTGGCTACACCTTC; CDR3aa: CASSLGGWGGYTF
abundance: -; len: 16; d_gene: TRBD1; j_gene: TRBJ1-6; v_gene: TRBV7-9; CDR3nt: TGTGCCAGCAGCTTAGACGGGACAGGGGGCAATTCACCCCTCCACTTT; CDR3aa: CASSLDGTGGNSPLHF
abundance: few; len: 15; d_gene: TRBD1; j_gene: TRBJ1-2; v_gene: TRBV6-2/TRBV6-3; CDR3nt: TGTGCCAGCAGTCCCGGGACAGGGTTAATCTATGGCTACACCTTC; CDR3aa: CASSPGTGLIYGYTF
abundance: -; len: 14; d_gene: TRBD1; j_gene: TRBJ1-1; v_gene: TRBV29-1; CDR3nt: TGCAGCGCACCAACAGGGGGATGGAACACTGAAGCTTTCTTT; CDR3aa: CSAPTGGWNTEAFF
abundance: -; len: 13; d_gene: -; j_gene: TRBJ1-5; v_gene: TRBV7-9; CDR3nt: TGTGCCAGCAGTTTCAACAGCAATCAGCCCCAGCATTTT; CDR3aa: CASSFNSNQPQHF
abundance: few; len: 13; d_gene: -; j_gene: TRBJ1-2; v_gene: TRBV6-1; CDR3nt: TGTGCCAGCAGTGACCCACCAAACTATGGCTACACCTTC; CDR3aa: CASSDPPNYGYTF